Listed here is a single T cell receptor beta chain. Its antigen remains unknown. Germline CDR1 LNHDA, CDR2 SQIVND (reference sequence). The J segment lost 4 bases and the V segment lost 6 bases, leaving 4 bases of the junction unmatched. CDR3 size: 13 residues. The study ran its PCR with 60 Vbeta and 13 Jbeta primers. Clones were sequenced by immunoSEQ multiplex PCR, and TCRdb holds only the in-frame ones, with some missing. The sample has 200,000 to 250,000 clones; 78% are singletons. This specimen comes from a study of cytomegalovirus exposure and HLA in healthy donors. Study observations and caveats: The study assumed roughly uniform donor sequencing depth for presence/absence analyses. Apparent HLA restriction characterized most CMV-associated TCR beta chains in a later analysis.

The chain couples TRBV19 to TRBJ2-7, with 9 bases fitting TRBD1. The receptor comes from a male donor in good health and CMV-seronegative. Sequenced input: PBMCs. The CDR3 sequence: CASSEDRGYEQYF. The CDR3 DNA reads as TGTGCCAGTAGCGAGGACAGGGGTTACGAGCAGTACTTC.